This entry is about one T cell receptor beta chain. Donors of Cohort 3 who recovered were those that had two negative PCRs, clearance, or symptom resolution. The data are from a study of blood T cell repertoires in COVID-19. In germline, CDR1 is LNHDA, CDR2 SQIVND (reference sequence). The CDR3 is 10 amino acids. TCRdb keeps only in-frame clones here, not all; method: immunoSEQ multiplex PCR. Seen here are about 200,000 clones, just under 90% observed once, and the top ten hold less than 1.5%. Input material: PBMCs or T cells enriched from blood (not recorded which). This receptor was obtained from a man aged 25 to 40 who had recovered from COVID-19. The chain recombines TRBV19 with TRBJ1-5, with D possibly matching TRBD1 (5 bases). In DNA, the CDR3 is TGTGCAGTGGGGGGTCAGCCCCAGCATTTT. This sequence encodes CAVGGQPQHF.